The 16 T cell receptor beta chains listed next were all sequenced from one sample in a study of blood T cell repertoires in COVID-19. Repertoires were generated with immunoSEQ multiplex PCR, while TCRdb's copy carries only in-frame clones and drops some. Of more than 100,000 clones in the sample, 82% were seen once. Material for sequencing was peripheral blood. The receptors were gathered from a woman aged 70-85 years with acute or convalescent COVID-19.

The sample holds one count of this clone. V gene TRBV12-3 or TRBV12-4 combines with J gene TRBJ1-2; tentatively, D is TRBD1 (5 bases). The ends were cut back, 2 bases at V and 8 bases at J, with 9 bases in the middle. The CDR3 totals 12 residues. The CDR3 DNA reads as TGTGCCAGCAGTTTAACAGGTATCGGCTACACCTTC. It specifies CASSLTGIGYTF.

The chain couples TRBV19 to TRBJ2-2, with TRBD2 as a possible D gene (7 bases). CDR3 length: 17 residues. The V gene lost 3 bases and the J gene lost 2 bases, with 16 bases spanning the gap. Germline-derived CDR1 and CDR2 are LNHDA and SQIVND (reference sequence). CDR3 sequence reads: CASSIFTGGPNTGELFF. CDR3 DNA sequence: TGTGCCAGTAGTATTTTTACGGGGGGCCCAAACACCGGGGAGCTGTTTTTT. The full variable domain, with the rest looked up from reference TRBV19 and TRBJ2-2, is DGGITQSPKYLFRKEGQNVTLSCEQNLNHDAMYWYRQDPGQGLRLIYYSQIVNDFQKGDIAEGYSVSREKKESFPLTVTSAQKNPTAFYLCASSIFTGGPNTGELFFGEGSRLTVL.

The chain uses TRBV10-3 and TRBJ1-2, with TRBD1 as a possible D gene (6 bases). This CDR3 is built from 13 residues. The V gene's germline CDR1 is ENHRY and CDR2 SYGVKD. The V gene lost 6 bases and the J gene lost 0 bases, with 8 bases spanning the gap. The chain's CDR3 is CAISRDTNYGYTF. CDR3 DNA sequence: TGTGCCATCAGCCGGGACACTAACTATGGCTACACCTTC.

The chain uses TRBV4-2 and TRBJ2-5, with 8 bases that match TRBD2. Germline V gene lookup returns CDR1 LGHNA and CDR2 YNFKEQ. Germline trimming cut 2 bases from V and 1 base from J; bases unmatched to any gene: 6. The CDR3 has 16 amino acids. The CDR3 nucleotides read TGTGCCAGCAGCCAACCCGGGGGGGGCACCCAAGAGACCCAGTACTTC. As protein: CASSQPGGGTQETQYF.

CDR3 DNA sequence: TGTGCCAGCAGTCAGGACAGGGGGAACTATGGCTACACCTTC. Translation: CASSQDRGNYGYTF. The chain combines TRBV2 with TRBJ1-2, with TRBD1 identical over 10 bases. This CDR3 comprises 14 residues. Germline values: CDR1 SNHLY, CDR2 FYNNEI. V shed 5 bases, J shed 2 bases, and the junction held 2 bases outside the gene matches.

This clone was picked up one time. This chain connects TRBV3-1 (or the pseudogene TRBV3-2) to TRBJ2-7; the match to TRBD1 covers 9 bases. Germline loops: CDR1 LGHDT, CDR2 YNNKEL (reference sequence). V was pared by 4 bases and J by 2 bases, with 6 bases of the junction left unmatched. The CDR3 sequence is 15 residues long. CDR3: CASSPSDRGTYEQYV. The DNA for the CDR3 is TGTGCCAGCAGCCCATCGGACAGGGGTACCTACGAGCAGTACGTC.

This clone was seen only a few times. The CDR3 DNA reads TGTGCCTGCTCGAGACAGGGGCTAGGCTACACCTTC. This encodes CACSRQGLGYTF. The V call is TRBV30, the J call TRBJ1-2; 8 bases are shared with TRBD1. The V and J ends lost 6 bases and 8 bases, in that order; junction bases with no gene match: 8. The CDR3 is 12 residues long. The germline gives CDR1 GTSNPN, CDR2 SVGIG (reference sequence).

The V and J genes are TRBV10-3 and TRBJ2-5, with 11 bases aligning to TRBD1. V was clipped by 4 bases and J by 5 bases; unmatched bases: 3. CDR3 length equals 14 residues. Germline loops: CDR1 ENHRY, CDR2 SYGVKD. The CDR3 DNA sequence: TGTGCCATCAGTGGGACAGGGGGCGCGGAGACCCAGTACTTC. Translated: CAISGTGGAETQYF.

The chain has TRBV25-1 and TRBJ2-5; TRBD1 matches at 7 bases. This CDR3 is 14 amino acids long. Looked up from germline, CDR1 is MGHDK and CDR2 is SYGVNS. Germline trimming cut 8 bases from V and 1 base from J; bases unmatched to any gene: 7. CDR3 in DNA: TGTGCCAGCCGGTCGGGACAGTTCCAAGAGACCCAGTACTTC. This sequence encodes CASRSGQFQETQYF.

This chain joins TRBV19 and TRBJ2-3; perhaps TRBD2 as D (7 bases). The V end lost 5 bases, the J end lost 5 bases, and 17 bases lay between the germline ends. This CDR3 has 15 residues. CDR1 and CDR2 (germline): LNHDA, SQIVND (reference sequence). The CDR3 sequence: CASSVGGGLLDTQYF. In DNA form, the CDR3 reads TGTGCCAGTAGTGTGGGAGGGGGTTTATTAGATACGCAGTATTTT.

The chain combines TRBV18 with TRBJ1-2, with TRBD1 matching 7 bases. Per the germline V gene, CDR1 is KGHSH and CDR2 is LQKENI. The CDR3 is made up of 13 amino acids. V lost 4 bases to trimming and J lost 5 bases; unmatched junction nucleotides: 4. CDR3 DNA sequence: TGTGCCAGCTCACAGGGACAGTCTTATGGCTACACCTTC. It yields the protein CASSQGQSYGYTF.

This sequence joins TRBV7-9 and TRBJ1-1; unclear D gene. The CDR3 is made up of 13 amino acids. The V gene lost 6 bases and the J gene lost 7 bases, with 15 bases spanning the gap. CDR1 is SEHNR, CDR2 FQNEAQ, per germline (reference sequence). The CDR3 spells CASSPDEGGEAFF. For the CDR3, the DNA is TGTGCCAGCAGTCCAGACGAGGGTGGTGAAGCTTTCTTT.

The chain uses TRBV27 and TRBJ2-3; D may be TRBD2 (5 bases). This CDR3 spans 18 amino acids. The V end was cut by 6 bases, the J end by 4 bases, with 26 bases between. CDR1 is MNHEY and CDR2 is SMNVEV in the germline V gene (reference sequence). The CDR3 loop is CASSPFPWEPDDPDTQYF. The CDR3, as DNA: TGTGCCAGCAGCCCTTTCCCCTGGGAGCCCGATGACCCAGATACGCAGTATTTT.

This sequence joins TRBV5-6 and TRBJ1-4; D gene ambiguous. Germline values: CDR1 SGHDT, CDR2 YYEEEE. CDR3 length: 14 amino acids. V was shortened by 0 bases and J by 7 bases, with 10 bases between the two germline ends. The CDR3 region has the DNA TGTGCCAGCAGCTTGGATCCGGGAAGTGAAAAACTGTTTTTT. Amino acid sequence: CASSLDPGSEKLFF.

V usage is TRBV7-9 and J usage is TRBJ2-5, with TRBD2 matching over 10 bases. CDR3 length: 16 residues. Losses at the gene ends were 1 base for V and 4 bases for J; bases not matched to a gene: 6. Germline V CDR1 and CDR2: SEHNR, FQNEAQ (reference sequence). The DNA of the CDR3 is TGTGCCAGCAGCTTAGGAAGCGGGGGGGCGGGAGAGACCCAGTACTTC. Its protein product is CASSLGSGGAGETQYF.

The rearrangement links TRBV12-3 or TRBV12-4 to TRBJ2-7; D possibly corresponds to TRBD2 (6 bases). This CDR3 has 13 residues. Trimming took off 5 bases at V and 3 bases at J, with 11 bases between the two ends. The CDR3 DNA sequence: TGTGCCAGCAGTGGCGGGACCGGCTACGAGCAGTACTTC. It specifies CASSGGTGYEQYF.